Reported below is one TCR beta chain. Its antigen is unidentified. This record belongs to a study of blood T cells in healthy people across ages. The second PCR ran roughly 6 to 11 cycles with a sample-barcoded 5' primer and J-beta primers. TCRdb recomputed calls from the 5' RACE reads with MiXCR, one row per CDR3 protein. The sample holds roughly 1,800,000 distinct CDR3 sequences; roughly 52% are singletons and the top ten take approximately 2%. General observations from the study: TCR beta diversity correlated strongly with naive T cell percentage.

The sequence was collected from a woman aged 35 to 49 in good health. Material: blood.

The CDR3 coding sequence is TGTGCCAGCAGCTCGGAACGGGGGCTCTATGGCTACACCTTC. As protein: CASSSERGLYGYTF. The chain recombines TRBV7-9 with TRBJ1-2; D may be TRBD1 (6 bases). V gave up 4 bases and J gave up 4 bases, with 13 bases separating them. This CDR3 has 14 residues. Germline-derived CDR1 and CDR2 are SEHNR and FQNEAQ (reference sequence).